The 27 T cell receptor beta chains listed next were all sequenced from one sample in a study of T cells of healthy individuals. TCRdb used MiXCR to reprocess the 5' RACE reads, holding one entry per CDR3 protein. The top ten hold about 16% of the sample, which has fewer than 70,000 distinct CDR3 sequences, 14% to 15% seen once. The receptors here all came from a human donor in good health.

This clonotype was seen a handful of times. V and J are TRBV29-1 and TRBJ1-1, with TRBD1 as a possible D gene (6 bases). Per the germline V gene, CDR1 is SQVTM and CDR2 is ANQGSEA. Trimming cost V 4 bases and J 0 bases, with 12 bases left between them. The CDR3 contains 14 residues. Here the CDR3 DNA reads TGCAGCGTTGCCGTAGGGGGTATGAACACTGAAGCTTTCTTT. Amino acids: CSVAVGGMNTEAFF.

This clonotype has at least ten counts. The genes are TRBV25-1 and TRBJ2-7; D uncertain. Looked up from germline, CDR1 is MGHDK and CDR2 is SYGVNS. The CDR3 spans 13 residues. V was clipped by 4 bases and J by 0 bases, with 7 bases between them. CDR3 bases: TGTGCCAGCAGTGCGACGGGCTCCTACGAGCAGTACTTC. Encoded protein: CASSATGSYEQYF.

This chain uses TRBV10-3 with TRBJ1-5; 7 bases match TRBD1. The CDR3 extends over 13 amino acids. The J segment lost 4 bases and the V segment lost 6 bases, leaving 3 bases of the junction unmatched. Germline CDR1 and CDR2: ENHRY and SYGVKD. The CDR3 region has the DNA TGTGCCATCAGAGACAGGGAAAATCAGCCCCAGCATTTT. Residues: CAIRDRENQPQHF.

This clonotype was seen a handful of times. The chain couples TRBV24-1 to TRBJ1-1; no definite D call. The ends were cut back, 3 bases at V and 0 bases at J, with 4 bases in the middle. CDR1 is KGHDR and CDR2 is SFDVKD in the germline V gene. The CDR3 runs to 13 residues. Here the CDR3 reads CATSDTMNTEAFF. The CDR3, as DNA: TGTGCCACCAGTGATACTATGAACACTGAAGCTTTCTTT.

This clonotype appeared a few times. V gene TRBV24-1 combines with J gene TRBJ2-1; TRBD2 aligns across 15 bases. This CDR3 is 17 amino acids long. After removal of 4 bases from V and 7 bases from J, the junction contained 7 bases not matched to a gene. CDR1 and CDR2 from the germline V gene are KGHDR and SFDVKD. The CDR3 sequence: CATSDWGLAGGSNEQFF. Written as DNA, the CDR3 is TGTGCCACCAGTGACTGGGGACTAGCGGGGGGATCGAATGAGCAGTTCTTC.

This clonotype was observed many times. The chain links TRBV20-1 to TRBJ2-7, with D uncertain. V was clipped by 0 bases and J by 2 bases, with 11 bases between them. The germline CDR1 and CDR2 sequences are DFQATT and SNEGSKA (reference sequence). The CDR3 is 14 residues long. The CDR3 coding sequence is TGCAGTGCTAGAGATGAAAGATTCCCCTACGAGCAGTACTTC. As protein: CSARDERFPYEQYF.

This clonotype has more than one count but fewer than ten. The chain has TRBV4-1 and TRBJ2-5; 9 nucleotides line up with TRBD2. The CDR3 consists of 15 residues. Per the germline V gene, CDR1 is MGHRA and CDR2 is YSYEKL. J lost 5 bases, V lost 1 base, and 5 bases had no gene match. CDR3 coding DNA: TGCGCCAGCAGCCAAGTAACAAGCGGGGGGGAGACCCAGTACTTC. This encodes CASSQVTSGGETQYF.

The chain joins TRBV5-1 to TRBJ2-3; no definite D call. Germline V gene lookup returns CDR1 SGHRS and CDR2 YFSETQ. The CDR3 is made up of 14 amino acids. V lost 0 bases, J lost 2 bases, and 7 bases lay in between. The CDR3 DNA reads TGCGCCAGCAGCTTGGTGACGGTCACAGATACGCAGTATTTT. Its translation: CASSLVTVTDTQYF.

The CDR3 coding sequence is TGCAGCGTGAGGGGACTAGCTTCCAATGAGCAGTTCTTC. This sequence encodes CSVRGLASNEQFF. This chain joins TRBV29-1 and TRBJ2-1; TRBD2 matches at 9 bases. The ends lost 6 bases at V and 6 bases at J; junction bases unmatched: 6. Per germline, CDR1 SQVTM and CDR2 ANQGSEA. CDR3 length: 13 residues.

The chain links TRBV4-1 to TRBJ1-3; the match to TRBD1 covers 9 bases. Unmatched junction bases numbered 15, after V lost 4 bases and J lost 2 bases. The germline CDR1 and CDR2 sequences are MGHRA and YSYEKL. The CDR3 spans 19 residues. CDR3 bases: TGCGCCAGCAGCCTCACCCCGGGACAGGGAGTAGGAACTGGAAACACCATATATTTT. Protein: CASSLTPGQGVGTGNTIYF.

This clonotype was picked up many times. The chain combines TRBV20-1 with TRBJ2-5; TRBD2 agrees at 7 bases. V was clipped by 6 bases and J by 1 base; unmatched bases: 2. Germline loops: CDR1 DFQATT, CDR2 SNEGSKA (reference sequence). The CDR3 extends over 12 amino acids. The CDR3 sequence is CSAERGQETQYF. The CDR3 DNA reads as TGCAGTGCCGAGCGGGGCCAAGAGACCCAGTACTTC.

The V call is TRBV20-1, the J call TRBJ2-7; 14 bases agree with TRBD2. CDR3 length: 15 residues. Germline lookup yields CDR1 DFQATT and CDR2 SNEGSKA (reference sequence). Trimming cost V 1 base and J 5 bases; bases outside gene matches: 4. Here the CDR3 DNA reads TGCAGTGCTAGAGGTCCGACTAGCGGGAGGGACGAGCAGTACTTC. It specifies CSARGPTSGRDEQYF.

This clonotype was picked up many times. The CDR3, as DNA: TGTGCCAGTACAGGGCCTGGGGCCAACGTCCTGACTTTC. Translated, it gives CASTGPGANVLTF. The chain is built from TRBV19 and TRBJ2-6; D may be TRBD1 (5 bases). CDR1 is LNHDA, CDR2 SQIVND, per germline (reference sequence). The CDR3 covers 13 residues. Trimming shortened V by 7 bases and J by 2 bases, and 6 bases separated the two germline ends.

This clonotype occurred a few times. The CDR3 DNA is TGTGCCACAGGGGTGAACACTGAAGCTTTCTTT. It is translated as CATGVNTEAFF. V and J are TRBV7-9 and TRBJ1-1; weak D call: TRBD1 (6 bases). Trimming took off 10 bases at V and 0 bases at J, with 6 bases between the two ends. This CDR3 is 11 amino acids long. Germline V gene data show CDR1 as SEHNR and CDR2 as FQNEAQ (reference sequence).

This clonotype came up a few times. The chain combines TRBV5-4 with TRBJ2-5; D possibly corresponds to TRBD2 (6 bases). Germline loops: CDR1 SGHNT, CDR2 YYREEE (reference sequence). There are 13 residues in the CDR3. V dropped 0 bases and J dropped 5 bases, with 8 bases sitting between them. The CDR3 DNA reads TGTGCCAGCAGCTTGGATGGGGGGGAGACCCAGTACTTC. It specifies CASSLDGGETQYF.

This sequence joins TRBV12-3 or TRBV12-4 and TRBJ1-1; D is unclear. V was cut by 1 base and J by 4 bases, with 13 bases left in between. CDR3 length equals 15 residues. The CDR3 sequence is CASSLEGRWATEAFF. CDR3 nucleotide sequence: TGTGCCAGCAGTTTAGAGGGCCGGTGGGCCACTGAAGCTTTCTTT.

This clonotype occurred many times. The chain has TRBV7-9 and TRBJ1-1; D gene uncertain. The germline CDR1 and CDR2 sequences are SEHNR and FQNEAQ (reference sequence). The CDR3 sequence is 15 residues long. The V and J ends lost 4 bases and 0 bases respectively, with 12 bases between them. The CDR3 sequence is CASSSTTGMNTEAFF. CDR3 coding DNA: TGTGCCAGCAGCTCAACGACGGGGATGAACACTGAAGCTTTCTTT. The complete variable domain, with remaining parts taken from reference TRBV7-9 and TRBJ1-1, reads DTGVSQNPRHKITKRGQNVTFRCDPISEHNRLYWYRQTLGQGPEFLTYFQNEAQLEKSRLLSDRFSAERPKGSFSTLEIQRTEQGDSAMYLCASSSTTGMNTEAFFGQGTRLTVV.

This rearrangement joins TRBV5-1 to TRBJ2-5; D remains ambiguous. Germline V gene data show CDR1 as SGHRS and CDR2 as YFSETQ. The CDR3 has 17 amino acids. V lost 4 bases, J lost 4 bases, and 23 bases lay in between. CDR3 nucleotides: TGCGCCAGCAGCCTCTTCGACCTGTTATTCCAGAGAGAGACCCAGTACTTC. Translated: CASSLFDLLFQRETQYF.

This clonotype was counted a few times. The V gene is TRBV7-2, the J gene TRBJ2-7; 11 nucleotides agree with TRBD2. Germline CDR1 and CDR2: SGHTA and FQGNSA. The CDR3 loop spans 14 amino acids. V shed 3 bases and J 7 bases; nucleotides not matched to a gene: 5. CDR3 nucleotide sequence: TGTGCCAGCAGCTTTAGCGGGAGGGCCGGGGAGCAGTACTTC. It is translated as CASSFSGRAGEQYF.

This chain uses TRBV5-6 with TRBJ2-5, with 8 bases matching TRBD1. The CDR3 contains 15 residues. V trimming: 2 bases; J trimming: 5 bases; junction bases outside the gene matches: 8. Germline CDR1 and CDR2: SGHDT and YYEEEE. CDR3 protein: CASSLLRGLLETQYF. For the CDR3, the DNA is TGTGCCAGCAGCTTACTCAGGGGGCTTCTTGAGACCCAGTACTTC.

This clonotype was counted many times. The chain links TRBV12-3 or TRBV12-4 to TRBJ2-7; 8 positions match TRBD2. This CDR3 comprises 12 residues. The V gene end was trimmed by 7 bases and the J gene end by 6 bases; junction bases not matched to a gene: 5. CDR3 sequence: CASTLAGGEQYF. In nucleotides, the CDR3 is TGTGCCAGCACCCTCGCGGGAGGCGAGCAGTACTTC.

The chain carries TRBV29-1 and TRBJ2-3, with D perhaps given as TRBD1 or TRBD2 (6 bases each). Per the germline V gene, CDR1 is SQVTM and CDR2 is ANQGSEA. CDR3 length: 13 residues. V was trimmed by 5 bases and J by 2 bases, leaving 11 bases between them. This chain's CDR3 is CSVSPGATDTQYF. CDR3 nucleotides: TGCAGCGTTTCACCGGGGGCCACAGATACGCAGTATTTT.

In this sample, this clonotype turned up many times. The rearrangement uses TRBV29-1 and TRBJ2-2, with D possibly called TRBD1 or TRBD2 (6 bases each). Trimming pared 8 bases from V and 4 bases from J, leaving 14 bases between. CDR1 and CDR2 (germline): SQVTM, ANQGSEA. The CDR3 spans 13 residues. The CDR3 spells CSSNEGGTGELFF. CDR3 DNA: TGCAGCTCGAACGAGGGGGGCACCGGGGAGCTGTTTTTT.

The CDR3, as DNA: TGCAGTGCTAGGCCCGGGACAGGGGATTCACCCCTCCACTTT. Its protein product is CSARPGTGDSPLHF. The chain employs TRBV20-1 and TRBJ1-6; 10 nucleotides agree with TRBD1. The V segment lost 3 bases and the J segment 8 bases; nucleotides outside the gene matches: 4. Looked up from germline, CDR1 is DFQATT and CDR2 is SNEGSKA (reference sequence). This CDR3 comprises 14 residues.

This clonotype turned up a few times. The V and J genes are TRBV10-2 and TRBJ2-2, with TRBD1 matching over 7 bases. Germline trimming cut 7 bases from V and 1 base from J; bases unmatched to any gene: 6. CDR3 length equals 15 residues. Germline CDR1 reads WSHSY; CDR2 reads SAAADI. This CDR3 is CASNEGTENTGELFF. The CDR3 DNA reads as TGCGCCAGCAACGAAGGGACAGAGAACACCGGGGAGCTGTTTTTT.

This clonotype was observed at least ten times. This sequence joins TRBV21-1 and TRBJ1-6. TRBV21-1 is deemed a pseudogene. This CDR3 contains 12 residues. Here the CDR3 reads CASSKEDSPLHF. The CDR3 DNA reads TGTGCCAGCAGCAAAGAGGATTCACCCCTCCACTTT.

This clonotype showed up many times. V gene TRBV20-1 combines with J gene TRBJ2-7, with 7 nucleotides matching TRBD1. The trim removed 6 bases at V and 7 bases at J, leaving 9 bases unmatched. The CDR3 is 12 amino acids. The germline CDR1 and CDR2 sequences are DFQATT and SNEGSKA (reference sequence). The CDR3 loop reads CSADRSSGEQYF. In DNA, the CDR3 is TGCAGTGCGGACAGGTCCTCGGGAGAGCAGTACTTC.